The 16 T cell receptor beta chains given below trace back to one sample, sequenced in a study of STAT5B mutations in CD4+ large granular lymphocyte leukemia. Libraries were prepared by immunoSEQ multiplex PCR; TCRdb keeps only in-frame clonotypes and omits some of them. Among some 35,000 clones, 88% were seen once, and the ten largest hold 0.97%. The sequencing sample was made of CD4+ T cells from blood buffy coats. These receptors all stem from a human donor in good health.

The genes are TRBV5-1 and TRBJ2-5, with D maybe TRBD2 (6 bases). Trimming shortened V by 0 bases and J by 7 bases, and 13 bases separated the two germline ends. The V gene's germline CDR1 is SGHRS and CDR2 YFSETQ. There are 14 residues in the CDR3. For the CDR3, the DNA is TGCGCCAGCAGCTTGGGGGATAGCGGAGGGACCCAGTACTTC. It codes for CASSLGDSGGTQYF.

The rearrangement uses TRBV19 and TRBJ2-2, with D possibly matching TRBD1 (6 bases). Germline CDR1 reads LNHDA; CDR2 reads SQIVND (reference sequence). The ends were cut back, 5 bases at V and 3 bases at J, with 13 bases in the middle. This CDR3 has 15 residues. The CDR3: CASSRTVYDTGELFF. The CDR3 DNA sequence: TGTGCCAGTAGTCGGACAGTATACGACACCGGGGAGCTGTTTTTT. Looking up the rest from reference TRBV19 and TRBJ2-2 gives the full variable domain: DGGITQSPKYLFRKEGQNVTLSCEQNLNHDAMYWYRQDPGQGLRLIYYSQIVNDFQKGDIAEGYSVSREKKESFPLTVTSAQKNPTAFYLCASSRTVYDTGELFFGEGSRLTVL.

V gene TRBV6-5 combines with J gene TRBJ2-1, with TRBD2 matching over 14 bases. This CDR3 is built from 15 residues. Per germline, CDR1 MNHEY and CDR2 SVGAGI. Trimming took 5 bases from V and 9 from J; bases not matched to a gene: 6. The CDR3 sequence: CASSPGTSGGGEQFF. In DNA form, the CDR3 reads TGTGCCAGCAGTCCCGGGACTAGCGGGGGTGGTGAGCAGTTCTTC.

The CDR3 DNA reads as TGCGCCAGCAGCTTGGACTGGGGCTCGGGGGTATATGGCTACACCTTC. Translated: CASSLDWGSGVYGYTF. The gene calls are TRBV5-1 and TRBJ1-2; weak D call: TRBD1 (5 bases). This CDR3 spans 16 amino acids. V was shortened by 0 bases and J by 5 bases, with 17 bases between the two germline ends. CDR1 is SGHRS, CDR2 YFSETQ, per germline.

This clone was seen a single time. This chain links TRBV5-1 with TRBJ2-1; 12 bases line up with TRBD2. Trimming removed 4 bases from V and 5 bases from J; junction bases left unmatched: 1. The CDR3 runs 14 residues. From germline, CDR1 is SGHRS and CDR2 YFSETQ. The CDR3 reads CASSLAGGHNEQFF. CDR3 DNA: TGCGCCAGCAGCCTAGCGGGGGGGCACAATGAGCAGTTCTTC.

This chain connects TRBV6-5 to TRBJ2-2, with 7 bases matching TRBD2. Germline V gene sequence: CDR1 MNHEY, CDR2 SVGAGI. The V segment lost 6 bases and the J segment 4 bases; nucleotides outside the gene matches: 8. This CDR3 comprises 15 residues. The CDR3 is CASSPGWGGTGELFF. CDR3 coding DNA: TGTGCCAGCAGCCCCGGGTGGGGGGGCACCGGGGAGCTGTTTTTT.

This chain links TRBV5-1 with TRBJ2-5, with 9 bases identical to TRBD2. This CDR3 spans 15 amino acids. Germline CDR1 is SGHRS and CDR2 is YFSETQ. Trimming removed 7 bases from V and 2 bases from J; junction bases left unmatched: 9. The CDR3 spells CASSPGTSGQETQYF. The CDR3 DNA follows: TGCGCCAGCTCTCCAGGAACTAGCGGGCAAGAGACCCAGTACTTC.

The V and J genes are TRBV14 and TRBJ1-1; perhaps TRBD1 as D (5 bases). Per the germline V gene, CDR1 is SGHDN and CDR2 is FVKESK. V gave up 5 bases and J gave up 2 bases, with 15 bases separating them. This CDR3 spans 15 amino acids. DNA for the CDR3: TGTGCCAGCAGCTTACGGGGACTGTATAACACTGAAGCTTTCTTT. Translation: CASSLRGLYNTEAFF.

V gene TRBV10-2 combines with J gene TRBJ2-3, with D hard to call. Germline V gene sequence: CDR1 WSHSY, CDR2 SAAADI. The CDR3 spans 12 residues. V was clipped by 7 bases and J by 10 bases, with 15 bases between them. The CDR3 DNA reads as TGCGCCAGCAAGCCTACGGAGAGCGCGCAGTATTTT. This encodes CASKPTESAQYF.

This clone was counted between two and nine times. CDR3 coding DNA: TGTGCCACCAGCAGAGATCTAGCGGGAGGGGGTAATGAGCAGTTCTTC. This gives the protein CATSRDLAGGGNEQFF. This chain uses TRBV15 with TRBJ2-1; 12 bases are a match to TRBD2. The CDR3 has 16 amino acids. Trimming at V came to 0 bases and at J to 7 bases, leaving 4 bases not matched to a gene. Germline assignment: CDR1 LNHNV and CDR2 YYDKDF (reference sequence).

The chain employs TRBV4-3 and TRBJ2-5, with D hard to call. The last part of the DNA fits TRBJ2-7 better; the J call may be wrong. Germline V CDR1 and CDR2: LGHNA, YSLEER. The CDR3 is 13 amino acids. CDR3 region: CASSQQILYEQYF. In DNA, the CDR3 is TGCGCCAGCAGCCAACAGATACTCTACGAGCAGTACTTC.

CDR3 protein: CASSSIQGMGNTIYF. The DNA of the CDR3 is TGTGCCAGCAGTTCCATACAGGGGATGGGAAACACCATATATTTT. The chain joins TRBV7-9 to TRBJ1-3; 7 nucleotides line up with TRBD1. Trimming at V came to 6 bases and at J to 4 bases, leaving 9 bases not matched to a gene. Looked up from germline, CDR1 is SEHNR and CDR2 is FQNEAQ (reference sequence). The CDR3 spans 15 residues.

The chain carries TRBV7-9 and TRBJ2-5; possible D gene TRBD2, 6 bases. Trimming shortened V by 5 bases and J by 3 bases, and 16 bases separated the two germline ends. This CDR3 has 15 amino acids. Germline loops: CDR1 SEHNR, CDR2 FQNEAQ (reference sequence). The CDR3 protein is CASSPWGRQEETQYF. In nucleotides, the CDR3 is TGTGCCAGCAGCCCCTGGGGGAGGCAAGAAGAGACCCAGTACTTC.

The chain carries TRBV19 and TRBJ1-3; weak D call: TRBD1 (5 bases). With 4 bases removed from V and 0 bases from J, the gap between germline ends came to 13 bases. Looked up from germline, CDR1 is LNHDA and CDR2 is SQIVND (reference sequence). There are 16 residues in the CDR3. CDR3 coding DNA: TGTGCCAGTAGTAGGGGGAGACCGGGCTCTGGAAACACCATATATTTT. Translated: CASSRGRPGSGNTIYF. Full variable domain (remainder filled in from reference TRBV19 and TRBJ1-3): DGGITQSPKYLFRKEGQNVTLSCEQNLNHDAMYWYRQDPGQGLRLIYYSQIVNDFQKGDIAEGYSVSREKKESFPLTVTSAQKNPTAFYLCASSRGRPGSGNTIYFGEGSWLTVV.

V and J are TRBV5-1 and TRBJ1-1; no definite D call. Trimming removed 5 bases from V and 5 bases from J, with 10 bases in between. CDR3 length: 12 residues. Germline V gene sequence: CDR1 SGHRS, CDR2 YFSETQ. The CDR3 DNA follows: TGCGCCAGCAGTGCTTCCGGAACTGAAGCTTTCTTT. This gives the protein CASSASGTEAFF. The full variable domain, in which reference TRBV5-1 and TRBJ1-1 provide the parts outside the CDR3, is KAGVTQTPRYLIKTRGQQVTLSCSPISGHRSVSWYQQTPGQGLQFLFEYFSETQRNKGNFPGRFSGRQFSNSRSEMNVSTLELGDSALYLCASSASGTEAFFGQGTRLTVV.

The rearrangement joins TRBV10-1 to TRBJ2-4; the D is unclear. This CDR3 comprises 14 residues. Germline lookup yields CDR1 WNHNN and CDR2 SYGVQD (reference sequence). Trimming shortened V by 4 bases and J by 5 bases, and 12 bases separated the two germline ends. The CDR3 DNA reads TGCGCCAGCAGTGCCGGTGCTGAGGAAAACATTCAGTACTTC. This gives the protein CASSAGAEENIQYF.